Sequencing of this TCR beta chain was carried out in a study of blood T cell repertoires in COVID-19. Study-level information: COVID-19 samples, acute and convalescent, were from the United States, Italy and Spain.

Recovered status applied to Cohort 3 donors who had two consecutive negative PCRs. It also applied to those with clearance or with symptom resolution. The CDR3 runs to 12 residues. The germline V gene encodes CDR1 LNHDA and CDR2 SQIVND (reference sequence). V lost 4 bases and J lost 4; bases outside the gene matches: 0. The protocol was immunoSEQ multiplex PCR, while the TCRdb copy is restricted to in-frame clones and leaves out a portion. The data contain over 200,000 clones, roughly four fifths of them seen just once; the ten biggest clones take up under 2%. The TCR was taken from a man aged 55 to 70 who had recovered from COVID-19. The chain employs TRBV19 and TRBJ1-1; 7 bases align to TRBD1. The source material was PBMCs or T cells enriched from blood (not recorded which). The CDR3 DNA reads TGTGCCAGTAGTAGACAGGGCACTGAAGCTTTCTTT. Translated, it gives CASSRQGTEAFF.